Following are 13 T cell receptor beta chains from one sample sequenced in a study of blood T cells in healthy people across ages (dated by TCRdb to between 2015 and 2016). Library preparation was by 5' RACE. For sequencing, an Illumina HiSeq 2500 was employed. The second PCR ran for roughly 7 to 12 cycles and used a J-beta primer mix along with a sample-barcoded 5' primer. TCRdb reran the public reads through fastp at Q25 and MiXCR, keeping productive beta chains. Entries are consolidated by CDR3 protein sequence, retaining the most common genes and DNA. This sample has roughly 1.7 million distinct CDR3 sequences in its table, and approximately 32% of those were observed once. About 10% of the sample is held by the ten biggest clonotypes. Material for sequencing was blood. All receptors derive from a woman aged 25 to 39 in good health.

The chain has TRBV6-2 or TRBV6-3 and TRBJ1-5; no definite D call. This CDR3 is 14 amino acids long. CDR1 MNHEY and CDR2 SVGEGT come from the germline V gene. The V gene lost 2 bases and the J gene lost 6 bases, with 11 bases spanning the gap. The CDR3 reads CASSYGGSGQPQHF. CDR3 in DNA: TGTGCCAGCAGTTACGGTGGATCCGGTCAGCCCCAGCATTTT.

The chain has TRBV4-2 and TRBJ2-2; 10 nucleotides match TRBD2. The CDR3 loop spans 18 amino acids. Trimming cost V 0 bases and J 6 bases; bases outside gene matches: 10. Per germline, CDR1 LGHNA and CDR2 YNFKEQ. The CDR3 region has the DNA TGTGCCAGCAGCCAAGATACCGGAGCGGGAGGGGCCCCCGGGGAGCTGTTTTTT. Its translation is CASSQDTGAGGAPGELFF.

The V call is TRBV12-3 or TRBV12-4, the J call TRBJ2-1; the match to TRBD2 covers 11 bases. V lost 7 bases to trimming and J lost 8 bases; unmatched junction nucleotides: 13. The CDR3 sequence is 16 residues long. The CDR3 nucleotides are TGTGCCAGCAAAGATAGCGGGAGGGCCGATTCAGATGAGCAGTTCTTC. Amino acids: CASKDSGRADSDEQFF.

A few counts support this clonotype. J is TRBJ2-3 and V is TRBV4-1; 7 positions match TRBD2. CDR3 length: 16 amino acids. V shed 1 base, J shed 0 bases, and the junction held 4 bases outside the gene matches. Per the germline V gene, CDR1 is MGHRA and CDR2 is YSYEKL. The CDR3, as DNA: TGCGCCAGCAGCCAAGGGGCAGCGGGAAGCACAGATACGCAGTATTTT. Encoded protein: CASSQGAAGSTDTQYF.

This clonotype was observed a few times. The chain combines TRBV5-1 with TRBJ2-7; tentatively, D is TRBD1 (5 bases). Trimming removed 3 bases at V and 1 base at J, with 14 bases between. The CDR3 is 15 residues long. Germline CDR1 and CDR2: SGHRS and YFSETQ. The CDR3 loop is CASSSVVDTSYEQYF. The CDR3 coding sequence is TGCGCCAGCAGCTCCGTCGTGGACACTTCCTACGAGCAGTACTTC.

The genes are TRBV20-1 and TRBJ1-1; D uncertain. V gave up 3 bases and J gave up 0 bases, with 14 bases separating them. There are 15 residues in the CDR3. CDR1 and CDR2 (germline): DFQATT, SNEGSKA (reference sequence). The CDR3 loop reads CSARWSGVMNTEAFF. CDR3 nucleotide sequence: TGCAGTGCTAGGTGGTCAGGAGTCATGAACACTGAAGCTTTCTTT.

This clonotype has a count of ten or more. The chain is built from TRBV4-1 and TRBJ2-1; the D gene is possibly TRBD2 (6 bases). CDR3 length: 14 amino acids. Trimming pared 5 bases from V and 5 bases from J, leaving 13 bases between. CDR1 and CDR2 from the germline V gene are MGHRA and YSYEKL. CDR3 sequence reads: CASSLRGIDNEQFF. The CDR3 nucleotides read TGCGCCAGCAGCTTACGGGGGATTGACAATGAGCAGTTCTTC.

The genes are TRBV5-1 and TRBJ2-6, with 12 positions matching TRBD1. V shed 4 bases, J shed 2 bases, and the junction held 10 bases outside the gene matches. The CDR3 sequence is 19 residues long. The germline V gene encodes CDR1 SGHRS and CDR2 YFSETQ. CDR3: CASSPTTGTGGAGANVLTF. The CDR3 DNA follows: TGCGCCAGCAGCCCGACGACCGGGACAGGGGGCGCTGGGGCCAACGTCCTGACTTTC.

The sample holds a few counts of this clonotype. This chain connects TRBV4-1 to TRBJ1-2; a weak D match, TRBD1 (5 bases). The CDR3 sequence is 13 residues long. Germline V CDR1 and CDR2: MGHRA, YSYEKL. Trimming took off 0 bases at V and 13 bases at J, with 15 bases between the two ends. The CDR3 spells CASSQDRRDPSTF. DNA of the CDR3: TGCGCCAGCAGCCAAGATAGAAGGGACCCAAGCACCTTC.

This clonotype came up a few times. The V call is TRBV6-2 or TRBV6-3, the J call TRBJ2-7; D may be TRBD1 (7 bases). Germline CDR1 and CDR2: MNHEY and SVGEGT. The CDR3 has 14 amino acids. The V end lost 2 bases, the J end lost 3 bases, and 11 bases lay between the germline ends. The CDR3 coding sequence is TGTGCCAGCAGTTACGGCGGGACAGTCTACGAGCAGTACTTC. Its protein is CASSYGGTVYEQYF.

This clonotype has just a few counts. The CDR3 sequence is CASSSTSGPRGETQYF. The CDR3 nucleotides are TGTGCCAGCTCCTCGACTAGCGGGCCCCGCGGGGAGACCCAGTACTTC. The chain uses TRBV12-3 or TRBV12-4 and TRBJ2-7, with TRBD2 matching 10 bases. The J call could be wrong; TRBJ2-5 is a better fit for the DNA end. The CDR3 has 16 residues.

The chain joins TRBV9 to TRBJ1-2; no clear D gene. CDR1 and CDR2 from the germline V gene are SGDLS and YYNGEE. V was trimmed by 4 bases and J by 5 bases, leaving 9 bases between them. The CDR3 has 12 amino acids. The CDR3 DNA sequence: TGTGCCAGCAGCCATACAGAATATGGCTACACCTTC. This gives the protein CASSHTEYGYTF.

This clonotype was recorded a few times. This chain uses TRBV2 with TRBJ1-1; D is unclear. Between the trimmed V and J ends, which lost 4 bases and 6 bases, there was a span of 18 bases. Germline assignment: CDR1 SNHLY and CDR2 FYNNEI. The CDR3 is 15 amino acids. The CDR3 DNA sequence: TGTGCCAGCAGTGGTATATACGGATATGCTGCTGAAGCTTTCTTT. This encodes CASSGIYGYAAEAFF.